A selection of T cell receptor beta chains follows, all from one sample in a study of blood T cell repertoires in COVID-19. Some clones are missing from TCRdb's copy, which holds only in-frame ones; the method was immunoSEQ multiplex PCR. The table lists 310,000 or so clones, roughly 87% of them singletons. Sequenced material: PBMCs or T cells enriched from blood (not recorded which). The receptors here all came from a woman under 30 who had recovered from COVID-19. Each CDR3 is given without its conserved first and last residue. Only part of the rows carry a size: once, few, many, or a class if the clone is expanded.

V	J	size	CDR3
TRBV28	TRBJ2-6	.	ASSSTGIGANVLT
TRBV19	TRBJ2-1	.	ASSMAGGNEQF
TRBV5-5	TRBJ1-5	once	ASSGAGGLNQPQH
TRBV7-9	TRBJ1-5	.	ASSLSDRGDQPQH
TRBV6-4	TRBJ2-3	.	ASSLAGGSTDTQY
TRBV6-5	TRBJ2-7	once	ASTFGTTPYEQY
TRBV2	TRBJ1-2	.	ASNSGTGDGYT
TRBV4-1	TRBJ1-2	.	ASSHSRGQSGYT
TRBV2	TRBJ1-2	.	ASSAPDRLYGYT
TRBV14	TRBJ1-2	once	ASSQRLSVLNYGYT
TRBV4-3	TRBJ1-2	.	ASSQVQNYGYT
TRBV27	TRBJ2-3	.	ASTLTRGNLNTQY
TRBV18	TRBJ2-3	.	ASSPGLAGGPADTQY
TRBV7-9	TRBJ1-5	.	ASSLGGGDQPQH
TRBV14	TRBJ1-1	once	ASSIDGGLEAF
TRBV24-1	TRBJ2-1	.	ATSDLHTTSGTVEQF
TRBV29-1	TRBJ1-1	.	SVSTGIAF
TRBV10-3	TRBJ2-7	once	ASRGGEYEQY
TRBV19	TRBJ2-1	few	ASSARTSRNEQF
TRBV7-7	TRBJ2-3	.	ASSSGTSGVTDTQY
TRBV15	TRBJ2-7	.	ATSSTGSSYEQY
TRBV7-2	TRBJ2-1	.	ASSLQWGLAENEQF
TRBV12-3/TRBV12-4	TRBJ1-1	.	ASNWTPNTEAF
TRBV3-1/TRBV3-2	TRBJ2-2	.	ASSQVVSGELF
TRBV18	TRBJ2-1	once	ASTTGTGIYNEQF
TRBV5-8	TRBJ2-7	.	ASSLEAGIEQY
TRBV27	TRBJ2-7	.	ASSLLGQGVYEQY
TRBV11-2	TRBJ2-3	.	ASSSYTTGTDTQY
TRBV18	TRBJ1-1	.	ASSPTLGQLNTEAF
TRBV4-1	TRBJ2-7	.	ASSQGLAGAYEQY
TRBV7-3	TRBJ2-6	.	ASSTPAGFSSGANVLT
TRBV28	TRBJ1-1	.	ASSLSIPRDRGNTEAF
TRBV20-1	TRBJ2-1	.	SATPGTTQF
TRBV2	TRBJ1-2	.	ASSSRRGSYGYT
TRBV6-5	TRBJ2-2	once	ASSYYGPQPRGELF
TRBV27	TRBJ1-1	few	ASSFSREGTEAF
TRBV19	TRBJ2-3	.	ASSKPSSGSTDTQY
TRBV21-1	TRBJ2-1	.	ASSKVRRNEQF
TRBV6-6	TRBJ1-5	once	ASSLQPGGNQPQH
TRBV20-1	TRBJ2-7	.	SARRRDEQY